These T cell receptor beta chains were read from a single sample in a study of vaccination and CD4 T cells after COVID-19. In TCRdb, the PCR reads were re-called with MiXCR into one record per CDR3 protein. The table lists around 11,000 distinct CDR3 sequences, 20% to 25% of them singletons, with about a quarter in the top ten. Which antigens these TCRs recognize remains unknown. Source: CD4+ T cells from blood, cultured in vitro, taken before SARS-CoV-2 vaccination. The source of these receptors is a human donor who received a COVID-19 vaccine. Both conserved end residues are part of each CDR3. The D gene is left open where the match is weak. Not every row has a clone size; where given, it reads once, few, many or a size class.

J	V	D	size	DNA	CDR3
TRBJ1-3	TRBV5-6	NA	NA	TGTGCCAGCAGCTTGGGAGGGGGAAATGGAAACACCATATATTTT	CASSLGGGNGNTIYF
TRBJ1-2	TRBV20-1	NA	few	TGCAGTGCTGGGGAAGGGGGACATGGCTACACCTTC	CSAGEGGHGYTF
TRBJ1-2	TRBV10-1	NA	NA	TGCGCCAGCAGTGAACGGGCAGGGAGCTACTATGGCTACACCTTC	CASSERAGSYYGYTF
TRBJ2-5	TRBV5-6	TRBD2	NA	TGTGCCAGCAGCTCCCAGCCATTAATAGCGGGGGGGCAAGGAGAGACCCAGTACTTC	CASSSQPLIAGGQGETQYF
TRBJ1-1	TRBV20-1	NA	few	TGCAGTGCTAGCGGATGGATGAACACTGAAGCTTTCTTT	CSASGWMNTEAFF
TRBJ2-3	TRBV9	TRBD2	NA	TGTGCCAGCACTACTAGCGGGGGTCGCACAGATACGCAGTATTTT	CASTTSGGRTDTQYF
TRBJ1-2	TRBV12-5	NA	NA	TGTGCTAGTGGTTTGGTTCCCCGGGCAGCTAACTATGGCTACACCTTC	CASGLVPRAANYGYTF
TRBJ2-7	TRBV27	TRBD1	NA	TGTGCCAGCAGTTTAGGACAGGGGCGCTACTACGAGCAGTACTTC	CASSLGQGRYYEQYF
TRBJ1-5	TRBV20-1	TRBD1	NA	TGCGGTGCACAGGGGGCAATCAATCAGCCCCAGCATTTT	CGAQGAINQPQHF
TRBJ1-1	TRBV5-1	NA	NA	TGCGCCAGCAGCATCCGGGGAGGGGGGACCACTGAAGCTTTCTTT	CASSIRGGGTTEAFF
TRBJ2-5	TRBV10-1	NA	few	TGCGCCAGCAGTGAGAGTCCAGGGAGAGAGCAGTACTTC	CASSESPGREQYF
TRBJ1-3	TRBV6-4	TRBD1	once	TGTGCCAGCAGTGACTCGATGCCCCCCCCCGCGACAGGGGACCTTGGAAACACCATATATTTT	CASSDSMPPPATGDLGNTIYF
TRBJ1-1	TRBV7-6	TRBD1	medium-sized	TGTGCCAGCAGCTTATCGACAGGGAGCACTGAAGCTTTCTTT	CASSLSTGSTEAFF
TRBJ2-2	TRBV7-2	TRBD2	NA	TGTGCCAGCAGCTTTAGGACTAGCGGGGCGGGGGAGCTGTTTTTT	CASSFRTSGAGELFF
TRBJ2-7	TRBV21-1	NA	few	TGTGCCAGCAGCAAAGTTCGGATGCGGTTAGCGGGGCTCTCCTACGAGCAGTACTTC	CASSKVRMRLAGLSYEQYF
TRBJ1-2	TRBV5-6	NA	NA	TGTGCCAGCAGCTTGGTCTCAGTACGTGGCTACACCTTC	CASSLVSVRGYTF
TRBJ2-7	TRBV10-3	TRBD1	few	TGTGCCATCACGGGACAGGGGATCTACGAGCAGTACTTC	CAITGQGIYEQYF
TRBJ2-7	TRBV7-9	NA	medium-sized	TGTGCCAGCAGCTTAGAGGCGGACAGAGGCGAGCAGTACTTC	CASSLEADRGEQYF
TRBJ1-5	TRBV6-5	NA	NA	TGTGCCAGCAGTTACTCGAGGCAGGATAATCAGCCCCAGCATTTT	CASSYSRQDNQPQHF
TRBJ2-1	TRBV5-1	TRBD1	once	TGCGCCAGCAGTCGGGACAGCTTAAGTTCCTCCTACAATGAGCAGTTCTTC	CASSRDSLSSSYNEQFF
TRBJ1-1	TRBV24-1	NA	NA	TGTGCCACCAGTGCCAAGGGTGGCACTGAAGCTTTCTTT	CATSAKGGTEAFF
TRBJ1-2	TRBV30	NA	NA	TGTGCCTGGAGTGGGACTGTAAATATGGGCTATGGCTACACCTTC	CAWSGTVNMGYGYTF
TRBJ1-5	TRBV7-2	NA	few	TGTGCCAGCAGTCGAGAAACAGGGACCGGTCAGCCCCAGCATTTT	CASSRETGTGQPQHF
TRBJ2-1	TRBV7-3	NA	NA	TGTGCCAGCAGCGTCCACGGGGTGGAGGTCAATGAGCAGTTCTTC	CASSVHGVEVNEQFF
TRBJ1-4	TRBV20-1	NA	NA	TGCAGTGCTAGCGGTCAGGGGACGGATGAAAAACTGTTTTTT	CSASGQGTDEKLFF
TRBJ2-7	TRBV6-1	TRBD1	NA	TGTGCCAGCAGTGGGAGGACAGGGGGTATCTACGAGCAGTACTTC	CASSGRTGGIYEQYF
TRBJ1-6	TRBV30	NA	few	TGTGCCTCCTCCTGGAGGGGTTCACCCCTCCACTTT	CASSWRGSPLHF
TRBJ2-6	TRBV6-1	NA	few	TGTGCCACTCTCCCCGTAGGGGCCAACGTCCTGACTTTC	CATLPVGANVLTF
TRBJ2-3	TRBV11-3	NA	few	TGTGCCAGCAGCCCCGAGGGACACAGAGATACGCAGTATTTT	CASSPEGHRDTQYF
TRBJ2-5	TRBV9	NA	NA	TGTGCCAGCAGCGTGGGGAGGACGGAGACCCAGTACTTC	CASSVGRTETQYF
TRBJ1-2	TRBV19	NA	NA	TGTGCCAGTGGTCCGCGCAAACCTCGAAGAGGATATGGCTACACCTTC	CASGPRKPRRGYGYTF
TRBJ2-2	TRBV2	TRBD2	once	TGTGCCAGCAGTGTAGAGCGGGGGGGCACCGGGGAGCTGTTTTTT	CASSVERGGTGELFF
TRBJ2-3	TRBV29-1	NA	NA	TGCAGCGTTGGAGCTTTCACAGATACGCAGTATTTT	CSVGAFTDTQYF
TRBJ2-2	TRBV19	NA	NA	TGTGCCAGTAGTAAGTTCCCTGCCGGAGGGATTATCGGGGAGCTGTTTTTT	CASSKFPAGGIIGELFF
TRBJ2-5	TRBV5-1	NA	NA	TGCGCCAGCAGCTTGACGGGGCAGGAGCGAGAGACCCAGTACTTC	CASSLTGQERETQYF
TRBJ2-7	TRBV4-2	NA	NA	TGTGCCAGCAGCCAAAGGACAGAGTACGAGCAGTACTTC	CASSQRTEYEQYF
TRBJ2-5	TRBV5-4	TRBD2	NA	TGTGCCAGCAGCCCGAGGGACTATCGAGAGACCCAGTACTTC	CASSPRDYRETQYF
TRBJ2-7	TRBV18	TRBD2	few	TGTGCCAGCTCACCAACTAGCGGGATCTCCTACGAGCAGTACTTC	CASSPTSGISYEQYF
TRBJ2-2	TRBV30	NA	few	TGTGCCTGGAGTGTCGGTGGCAGGGGCTATACCGGGGAGCTGTTTTTT	CAWSVGGRGYTGELFF
TRBJ1-1	TRBV10-3	NA	NA	TGTGCCATCAGTGGTGGGACACATTGGAACACTGAAGCTTTCTTT	CAISGGTHWNTEAFF
TRBJ1-2	TRBV20-1	NA	few	TGCAGTGCTAGTGACTCGGGGACTAACTATGGCTACACCTTC	CSASDSGTNYGYTF